The rows below give T cell receptor beta chains drawn from one sample of a study of beta chain features in type 1 diabetes. Here immunoSEQ multiplex PCR was the method, and the copy in TCRdb shows in-frame clones only, minus some. This table holds 200,000 to 250,000 clones, about 15% found once. The sample taken for sequencing was naive CD4+ T cells from blood. The receptors originated from a man aged 30 to 45 with type 1 diabetes. Each CDR3 is given with its conserved first and last residue. The D gene is left open where the match is weak. The listing skips clone size in some rows; elsewhere it reads once, few, many or a size class.

TRBJ2-1 | NA | few | TRBV6-4 | CASSDGGSYWEQFF | TGTGCCAGCAGTGACGGTGGGAGCTACTGGGAGCAGTTCTTC
TRBJ2-6 | TRBD2 | NA | TRBV19 | CASSSAGGSGANVLTF | TGTGCCAGTAGCTCCGCCGGGGGGAGCGGGGCCAACGTCCTGACTTTC
TRBJ2-7 | TRBD1 | NA | TRBV15 | CATSRGGTGKTYEQYF | TGTGCCACCAGCAGAGGCGGGACAGGGAAGACCTACGAGCAGTACTTC
TRBJ2-7 | NA | few | TRBV15 | CATSRAPGDSYEQYF | TGTGCCACCAGCAGAGCCCCCGGGGATTCCTACGAGCAGTACTTC
TRBJ1-1 | NA | NA | TRBV30 | CAWSVQGWTEAFF | TGTGCCTGGAGTGTACAGGGATGGACTGAAGCTTTCTTT
TRBJ2-1 | NA | NA | TRBV27 | CASSPFPTYNEQFF | TGTGCCAGCAGCCCCTTTCCGACTTACAATGAGCAGTTCTTC
TRBJ1-5 | TRBD1 | few | TRBV2 | CATSLGAGGQPQHF | TGTGCCACCTCCTTAGGGGCAGGGGGTCAGCCCCAGCATTTT
TRBJ1-1 | NA | NA | TRBV5-1 | CASSLRTGGQAFF | TGCGCCAGCAGCCTAAGGACGGGGGGACAAGCTTTCTTT
TRBJ2-5 | NA | few | TRBV2 | CASSREETQYF | TGTGCCAGCAGTCGGGAAGAGACCCAGTACTTC
TRBJ1-2 | TRBD1 | NA | TRBV5-1 | CASSADREGYGYTF | TGCGCCAGCAGCGCGGACAGGGAAGGATATGGCTACACCTTC
TRBJ2-5 | TRBD1 | NA | TRBV7-9 | CASSSRDSRVRETQYF | TGTGCCAGCAGCTCCCGGGACAGCAGGGTTCGAGAGACCCAGTACTTC
TRBJ2-7 | TRBD2 | few | TRBV5-1 | CASSLQPGGSYEQYF | TGCGCCAGCAGCTTGCAACCGGGGGGCTCCTACGAGCAGTACTTC
TRBJ2-5 | TRBD2 | few | TRBV9 | CASSLAVQETQYF | TGTGCCAGCAGCCTAGCGGTCCAAGAGACCCAGTACTTC
TRBJ1-5 | TRBD1 | few | TRBV28 | CASTEGQSNQPQHF | TGTGCCAGCACCGAGGGACAGAGCAATCAGCCCCAGCATTTT
TRBJ2-5 | TRBD2 | few | TRBV7-9 | CASSPSAGVGETQYF | TGTGCCAGCAGCCCCTCAGCGGGAGTGGGGGAGACCCAGTACTTC
TRBJ2-7 | NA | NA | TRBV6-1 | CASRGHSSSYEQYF | TGTGCCAGCAGGGGACACAGTAGCTCCTACGAGCAGTACTTC
TRBJ1-2 | NA | few | TRBV29-1 | CSATENYGYTF | TGCAGCGCGACGGAGAACTATGGCTACACCTTC
TRBJ2-5 | TRBD2 | few | TRBV9 | CASSQGRGLGTQYF | TGTGCCAGCAGCCAAGGGAGGGGCCTCGGGACCCAGTACTTC
TRBJ1-1 | TRBD1 | few | TRBV7-9 | CASSLTWTGNTEAFF | TGTGCCAGCAGCTTAACATGGACAGGAAACACTGAAGCTTTCTTT
TRBJ2-3 | NA | few | TRBV28 | CASSQPGGTSTDTQYF | TGTGCCAGCAGCCAACCAGGGGGGACTAGCACAGATACGCAGTATTTT
TRBJ1-4 | TRBD1 | NA | TRBV15 | CATSRDRVNEKLFF | TGTGCCACCAGCAGGGACAGGGTTAATGAAAAACTGTTTTTT
TRBJ1-1 | TRBD1 | NA | TRBV2 | CASSPRDREGTEAFF | TGTGCCAGCAGTCCCCGGGACAGGGAGGGCACTGAAGCTTTCTTT
TRBJ2-1 | TRBD2 | NA | TRBV7-2 | CASSSERDTYNEQFF | TGTGCCAGCAGCTCCGAGCGGGATACCTACAATGAGCAGTTCTTC
TRBJ1-2 | NA | few | TRBV6-1 | CASSVDSYGYTF | TGTGCCAGCAGTGTCGACAGCTATGGCTACACCTTC
TRBJ2-5 | TRBD2 | NA | TRBV2 | CASSDPLAGTQKETQYF | TGTGCCAGCAGTGATCCTCTAGCGGGGACACAGAAAGAGACCCAGTACTTC
TRBJ2-7 | NA | NA | TRBV6-6 | CASSESGAYEQYF | TGTGCCAGCAGCGAATCGGGAGCATACGAGCAGTACTTC
TRBJ2-2 | TRBD2 | few | TRBV5-1 | CASGHSSGGNTGELFF | TGCGCCAGCGGGCATTCTAGCGGGGGAAACACCGGGGAGCTGTTTTTT
TRBJ2-3 | TRBD2 | few | TRBV15 | CATSIPGTRTPDTQYF | TGTGCCACCAGCATCCCCGGGACTAGGACCCCAGATACGCAGTATTTT
TRBJ2-6 | NA | few | TRBV27 | CASSSGANVLTF | TGTGCCAGCAGTTCGGGAGCCAACGTCCTGACTTTC
TRBJ2-2 | NA | few | TRBV18 | CASSLQGTNTGELFF | TGTGCCAGCTCACTACAGGGTACGAACACCGGGGAGCTGTTTTTT
TRBJ2-3 | TRBD1 | NA | TRBV29-1 | CSVERQGAGTDTQYF | TGCAGCGTTGAAAGACAGGGGGCCGGCACAGATACGCAGTATTTT
TRBJ2-7 | TRBD1 | few | TRBV7-2 | CASSSGQGYYEQYF | TGTGCCAGCAGCTCTGGACAGGGCTACTACGAGCAGTACTTC
TRBJ2-3 | NA | few | TRBV2 | CASKGEPDTQYF | TGTGCCAGCAAGGGGGAGCCCGATACGCAGTATTTT
TRBJ2-6 | NA | few | TRBV30 | CAWSTGYRSGANVLTF | TGTGCCTGGAGTACAGGGTACAGGTCTGGGGCCAACGTCCTGACTTTC
TRBJ1-2 | NA | NA | TRBV5-1 | CASSSEGTAVYGYTF | TGCGCCAGCAGCTCGGAGGGCACAGCGGTCTATGGCTACACCTTC
TRBJ2-3 | TRBD1 | few | TRBV6-1 | CASRGDRGQADTQYF | TGTGCCAGCAGGGGCGACAGGGGGCAGGCAGATACGCAGTATTTT
TRBJ1-1 | TRBD1 | NA | TRBV6-1 | CASRRDRGSTEAFF | TGTGCCAGCAGAAGGGACAGGGGCTCGACTGAAGCTTTCTTT
TRBJ2-7 | NA | NA | TRBV19 | CASSIRGFYEQYF | TGTGCCAGTAGTATAAGAGGGTTTTACGAGCAGTACTTC
TRBJ2-6 | NA | few | TRBV5-1 | CASREQVAGANVLTF | TGCGCCAGCAGGGAACAGGTAGCTGGGGCCAACGTCCTGACTTTC
TRBJ1-2 | NA | NA | TRBV18 | CASSPRGEGYGYTF | TGTGCCAGCTCACCCAGGGGAGAGGGGTATGGCTACACCTTC
TRBJ2-7 | NA | few | TRBV2 | CASSFSGGGEQYF | TGTGCCAGCAGCTTCTCCGGGGGAGGCGAGCAGTACTTC
TRBJ2-3 | NA | NA | TRBV6-5 | CASSYISGTTDTQYF | TGTGCCAGCAGTTACATTTCGGGAACCACAGATACGCAGTATTTT
TRBJ2-1 | TRBD1 | few | TRBV9 | CASSTGARGADNEQFF | TGTGCCAGCAGCACAGGGGCGAGGGGCGCCGACAATGAGCAGTTCTTC
TRBJ2-7 | TRBD2 | few | TRBV5-6 | CASSGGLAGYEQYF | TGTGCCAGCAGCGGGGGACTAGCGGGGTACGAGCAGTACTTC
TRBJ1-3 | NA | NA | TRBV4-1 | CASSQASRPWSSGNTIYF | TGCGCCAGCAGCCAAGCTTCGCGGCCGTGGAGCTCTGGAAACACCATATATTTT
TRBJ2-3 | NA | few | TRBV14 | CASSPSYGRGGTDTQYF | TGTGCCAGCAGCCCTTCATACGGGAGAGGGGGCACAGATACGCAGTATTTT
TRBJ2-1 | TRBD2 | NA | TRBV14 | CASSQEGTSGRHSYNEQFF | TGTGCCAGCAGCCAAGAGGGGACTAGCGGGCGACACTCCTACAATGAGCAGTTCTTC
TRBJ2-1 | TRBD1 | NA | TRBV19 | CASSIDSGGSYNEQFF | TGTGCCAGTAGTATAGACTCAGGGGGATCCTACAATGAGCAGTTCTTC
TRBJ2-2 | TRBD2 | NA | TRBV5-4 | CASSIAGNTGELFF | TGTGCCAGCAGCATAGCGGGGAACACCGGGGAGCTGTTTTTT
TRBJ1-2 | NA | few | TRBV5-8 | CASSLYSITGSGYTF | TGTGCCAGCAGCTTGTACTCCATAACAGGATCTGGCTACACCTTC
TRBJ2-5 | NA | NA | TRBV25-1 | CASSDSTRVLQETQYF | TGTGCCAGCAGTGACTCTACTCGGGTGCTCCAAGAGACCCAGTACTTC
TRBJ1-1 | TRBD1 | few | TRBV18 | CASSRDRDGTEAFF | TGTGCCAGCTCGCGGGACAGGGACGGCACTGAAGCTTTCTTT
TRBJ1-5 | TRBD1 | few | TRBV4-1 | CASSQGGTGGRPQHF | TGCGCCAGCAGCCAAGGGGGGACAGGGGGCCGGCCCCAGCATTTT
TRBJ2-6 | NA | few | TRBV7-9 | CASSLDPVGAPGANVLTF | TGTGCCAGCAGCTTGGATCCAGTGGGGGCGCCTGGGGCCAACGTCCTGACTTTC
TRBJ2-7 | TRBD2 | NA | TRBV4-2 | CASRQAGGPYEQYF | TGTGCCAGCAGACAAGCGGGGGGGCCCTACGAGCAGTACTTC
TRBJ2-7 | TRBD2 | NA | TRBV25-1 | CASSDELAGGPLYF | TGTGCCAGCAGTGACGAGCTGGCGGGAGGGCCGCTGTACTTC
TRBJ1-2 | TRBD1 | NA | TRBV5-1 | CASSPGTGSGYTF | TGCGCCAGCAGCCCCGGGACAGGGAGTGGCTACACCTTC
TRBJ2-7 | NA | NA | TRBV5-6 | CASSFGGLFYEQYF | TGTGCCAGCAGCTTCGGGGGACTCTTCTACGAGCAGTACTTC
TRBJ2-7 | NA | NA | TRBV5-4 | CASSSPGQGTNEQYF | TGTGCCAGCAGTTCTCCGGGACAAGGGACCAACGAGCAGTACTTC